This TCR beta chain was recovered during a study of blood T cell repertoires in COVID-19 (dated by TCRdb to between 2020 and 2021). At the level of the whole study: Samples from collaborators originated in the United States, Italy and Spain and spanned both the acute and convalescent phases of COVID-19. A de-identified subject ID, COVID-19 status, age in years and sex were almost always included in the sample metadata. Where available, HLA class I and class II types were obtained from metadata supplied by the sample provider rather than from assay-based typing. Deeply sampled blood TCRbeta repertoires from subjects exposed to, actively infected with, or recovered from COVID-19 were included in the dataset. The material from the prospective study consisted of cDNA or gDNA derived from T cells, B-cell-depleted T cells, or PBMCs. Samples came from the ongoing ImmuneRACE study (first 160 participants) plus 1,254 subjects from 6 global collaborators. The repertoires were made available in a free public database intended to serve as a resource for research on the immune response to SARS-CoV-2.

As concerns this clone: Its antigen remains undetermined. It has no much larger one-base neighbor in the sample; base qualities were not kept.

Looking up the germline V gene yields CDR1 MNHNS and CDR2 SASEGT. Inclusive of the bounding cysteine and phenylalanine, the CDR3 is 14 residues long. Only the CDR3 part of the read is kept: 42 bases, read in frame from the first base. Trimming takes 1 base off V and 5 bases off J; junction bases not matched to a gene: 4. Collaborating institutions collected whole blood in K2EDTA tubes following their own protocols. Collaborator samples were shipped for TCRbeta analysis as frozen whole blood, isolated PBMCs, or DNA extracted from either sample type. TCRbeta CDR3 regions were amplified from genomic DNA by means of the immunoSEQ Assay, a bias-controlled multiplex PCR. In the authors' own workflow: The number of nucleated cells in each sample was estimated by amplification of reference gene primers within the assay. To quantify the absolute abundance of each unique TCRbeta CDR3 rearrangement, sequence reads were collapsed and filtered. For each sample, productive Simpson clonality was calculated by taking the square root of Simpson's diversity index across productive rearrangements. Here the immuneACCESS table is served through TCRdb, limited to in-frame sequences with V and J called. Missing clones are a known gap in these copies; in checked studies unresolved V genes cover under half, and the rest lacks a known reason. V, J and clone size were drawn from that table, and D and trimming were deduced from the DNA. The table for this sample lists about 250,000 clones; 81% of them were counted only once. The ten largest clones represent roughly 8% of the sample.

Here is what the overall study found, with its caveats: The amount of clinical and demographic metadata varied by source and participant and was provided uncurated.

The rearranged segments are TRBV6-1 and TRBJ1-1; 7 junctional bases match TRBD1. Input material: peripheral blood. The receptor comes from an elderly woman with acute or convalescent COVID-19. The CDR3 reads as follows: CASSEVGQRTEAFF. At the DNA level, the sequence is TGTGCCAGCAGTGAAGTGGGACAGAGAACTGAAGCTTTCTTT.